A single sample is the source of the 19 T cell receptor beta chains below, sequenced in a study of T cell repertoires in cytomegalovirus infection. TCRdb re-called the reads through MiXCR, storing one row per CDR3 protein. The sample yields about 340,000 distinct CDR3 sequences, approximately 32% seen once. The antigens of these receptors remain unknown. This specimen was cultured PBMCs, taken from culture after CMV antigen stimulation. These receptors were obtained from a human donor in good health (CMV status not recorded). Some clones in this sample may be carry-over from other donors' samples.

This clonotype was found a few times. This chain joins TRBV6-1 and TRBJ1-1; D is undetermined. The CDR3 covers 19 residues. Trimming left V 2 bases short and J 1 base short, with 23 bases between. The germline V gene encodes CDR1 MNHNS and CDR2 SASEGT. The CDR3 DNA reads as TGTGCCAGCAGTGAACCGACAACTACGATAGGGAGGGAGAACACTGAAGCTTTCTTT. Its translation: CASSEPTTTIGRENTEAFF.

V usage is TRBV6-5 and J usage is TRBJ2-7, with D possibly TRBD2 on 5 matching bases. From germline, CDR1 is MNHEY and CDR2 SVGAGI. The germline V and J ends were trimmed by 6 bases and 3 bases, with 18 bases remaining between them. This CDR3 comprises 15 residues. CDR3 DNA sequence: TGTGCCAGCAGGGGCACGGGGAAAGGGTTCTACGAGCAGTACTTC. It specifies CASRGTGKGFYEQYF.

This clonotype was detected ten times or more. V and J are TRBV7-3 and TRBJ1-5, with unresolved D. From germline, CDR1 is SGHTA and CDR2 FQGTGA. Trimming removed 5 bases from V and 12 bases from J, with 14 bases in between. CDR3 length: 12 residues. Here the CDR3 DNA reads TGTGCCAGCAGCCCCTCCGTTCAGGTCCAGCATTTT. It translates to CASSPSVQVQHF.

This clonotype was counted only a few times. The rearrangement links TRBV7-9 to TRBJ1-5; D not certain. Trimming pared 2 bases from V and 6 bases from J, leaving 14 bases between. CDR3 length: 15 amino acids. Germline V gene sequence: CDR1 SEHNR, CDR2 FQNEAQ (reference sequence). Written as DNA, the CDR3 is TGTGCCAGCAGCTTATCTAGGGCTGAAGGTCAGCCCCAGCATTTT. Residues: CASSLSRAEGQPQHF. The full variable domain, rest sourced from reference TRBV7-9 and TRBJ1-5, is DTGVSQNPRHKITKRGQNVTFRCDPISEHNRLYWYRQTLGQGPEFLTYFQNEAQLEKSRLLSDRFSAERPKGSFSTLEIQRTEQGDSAMYLCASSLSRAEGQPQHFGDGTRLSIL.

This clonotype was counted many times. The rearrangement uses TRBV12-3 or TRBV12-4 and TRBJ1-2; D gene uncertain. Trimming took 3 bases from V and 0 from J, leaving 14 bases between them. CDR3 size: 16 residues. CDR3 nucleotide sequence: TGTGCCAGCAGTTTTCCGTCGAGGGAATCTAACTATGGCTACACCTTC. Translation gives CASSFPSRESNYGYTF.

There are a few counts of this clonotype. The chain uses TRBV10-3 and TRBJ1-5; the D gene is possibly TRBD1 (5 bases). This CDR3 region has 17 residues. Germline-derived CDR1 and CDR2 are ENHRY and SYGVKD. The V and J ends lost 0 bases and 0 bases respectively, with 12 bases between them. The CDR3 spells CAISESPGWYSNQPQHF. As DNA, the CDR3 is TGTGCCATCAGTGAGTCCCCAGGGTGGTATAGCAATCAGCCCCAGCATTTT.

The chain recombines TRBV6-5 with TRBJ2-5; no clear D. The CDR3 consists of 15 residues. Trimming took off 2 bases at V and 5 bases at J, with 15 bases between the two ends. Germline V gives CDR1 MNHEY, CDR2 SVGAGI. The CDR3 DNA reads TGTGCCAGCAGTTACCGCCTTGGAGCCGTCGAGACCCAGTACTTC. Translating gives CASSYRLGAVETQYF.

This clonotype turned up a few times. This chain links TRBV12-3 or TRBV12-4 with TRBJ2-2; D uncertain. This CDR3 has 11 residues. Between the trimmed V and J ends, which lost 5 bases and 7 bases, there was a span of 5 bases. CDR3 coding DNA: TGTGCCAGCAGTCGAGGCGGGGAGCTGTTTTTT. This codes for CASSRGGELFF.

In its sample, this clonotype was seen a few times. V is TRBV6-1 and J is TRBJ2-3; 13 nucleotides line up with TRBD2. The length of the CDR3 is 17 residues. Trimming took 4 bases from V and 3 from J; bases not matched to a gene: 7. Germline V lookup: CDR1 MNHNS, CDR2 SASEGT. CDR3 sequence reads: CASSGVPGLAGTDTQYF. CDR3 DNA sequence: TGTGCCAGCAGTGGGGTCCCGGGACTAGCGGGAACAGATACGCAGTATTTT.

The chain combines TRBV29-1 with TRBJ1-1; D may be TRBD1 (5 bases). The CDR3 runs to 12 residues. CDR1 SQVTM and CDR2 ANQGSEA come from the germline V gene. V lost 0 bases to trimming and J lost 7 bases, with 9 bases between them. CDR3 sequence (DNA): TGCAGCGTTGAAGATCTTAGGGGTGAAGCTTTCTTT. The encoded protein is CSVEDLRGEAFF.

The V and J genes are TRBV7-3 and TRBJ2-3; the match to TRBD2 covers 9 bases. The CDR3 extends over 15 amino acids. Germline-derived CDR1 and CDR2 are SGHTA and FQGTGA. V lost 1 base, J lost 6 bases, and 5 bases stayed unmatched. CDR3: CASSLKAGGSDTQYF. CDR3 coding DNA: TGTGCCAGCAGCTTAAAAGCGGGGGGTTCGGATACGCAGTATTTT.

This clonotype was picked up a small number of times. The chain joins TRBV19 to TRBJ1-6; perhaps TRBD1 as D (5 bases). From germline, CDR1 is LNHDA and CDR2 SQIVND (reference sequence). V lost 5 bases and J 14 bases, leaving 16 bases between the germline ends. This CDR3 contains 13 residues. The DNA for the CDR3 is TGTGCCAGTAGTGGGGACTTGTGGTCGGCCCTCCACTTT. It codes for CASSGDLWSALHF.

The chain uses TRBV5-1 and TRBJ1-1; D ambiguous. V lost 3 bases and J 3 bases, leaving 15 bases between the germline ends. CDR1 and CDR2 (germline): SGHRS, YFSETQ. CDR3 length: 15 residues. The CDR3 reads CASSSTDLRDTEAFF. CDR3 sequence (DNA): TGCGCCAGCAGCTCCACCGACCTTCGGGACACTGAAGCTTTCTTT.

This clonotype appeared a single time. The chain is built from TRBV5-1 and TRBJ1-1, with 7 bases that match TRBD1. This CDR3 is built from 14 residues. The V gene end was trimmed by 4 bases and the J gene end by 7 bases; junction bases not matched to a gene: 10. Germline CDR1 reads SGHRS; CDR2 reads YFSETQ. CDR3 sequence: CASSPGRTGLEAFF. The CDR3 coding sequence is TGCGCCAGCAGCCCAGGTAGGACAGGACTTGAAGCTTTCTTT. The full variable domain, its missing parts supplied by reference TRBV5-1 and TRBJ1-1, is KAGVTQTPRYLIKTRGQQVTLSCSPISGHRSVSWYQQTPGQGLQFLFEYFSETQRNKGNFPGRFSGRQFSNSRSEMNVSTLELGDSALYLCASSPGRTGLEAFFGQGTRLTVV.

This clonotype was counted many times. J is TRBJ2-1 and V is TRBV7-9; 12 bases agree with TRBD2. Germline CDR1 reads SEHNR; CDR2 reads FQNEAQ (reference sequence). The CDR3 runs 17 residues. The V gene end was trimmed by 2 bases and the J gene end by 3 bases; junction bases not matched to a gene: 5. The CDR3, as DNA: TGTGCCAGCAGCTTAACCCAGACTAGCGGGGGCTACAATGAGCAGTTCTTC. This codes for CASSLTQTSGGYNEQFF.

This clonotype has a handful of counts. The V call is TRBV12-3 or TRBV12-4, the J call TRBJ2-3; 8 bases map to TRBD2. V shed 8 bases and J 0 bases; nucleotides not matched to a gene: 13. This CDR3 region has 17 residues. The CDR3 region has the DNA TGTGCCAGCCTCGCCCCAGCGGGGGTCGCTAGCACAGATACGCAGTATTTT. Residues: CASLAPAGVASTDTQYF.

The chain joins TRBV10-3 to TRBJ1-1; no clear D. Germline V gene lookup returns CDR1 ENHRY and CDR2 SYGVKD. This CDR3 contains 13 residues. The V end was cut by 10 bases, the J end by 5 bases, with 17 bases between. CDR3 sequence (DNA): TGTGCCACCACCACCGGGGAGTGGACTGAAGCTTTCTTT. It specifies CATTTGEWTEAFF.

The V gene is TRBV27, the J gene TRBJ1-1, with D perhaps matching TRBD1 (5 bases). V lost 4 bases, J lost 1 base, and 13 bases lay in between. CDR1 and CDR2 from the germline V gene are MNHEY and SMNVEV (reference sequence). The CDR3 is 15 amino acids. CDR3 nucleotide sequence: TGTGCCAGCAGTTACAGGCCAGGAGCGAACACTGAAGCTTTCTTT. Translated, it gives CASSYRPGANTEAFF.

CDR3 sequence reads: CASSTGTSGSFGGESYEQYF. The CDR3 DNA follows: TGTGCCAGCAGCACAGGGACTAGCGGGAGCTTCGGAGGAGAGTCCTACGAGCAGTACTTC. The chain uses TRBV9 and TRBJ2-7; 14 bases line up with TRBD2. This CDR3 comprises 20 residues. With V trimmed by 4 bases and J by 1 base, 16 bases remained unmatched. Germline assignment: CDR1 SGDLS and CDR2 YYNGEE.